The rows below give T cell receptor beta chains drawn from one sample of a study of metastatic and nonmetastatic thyroid tumors. TCRdb recomputed clones from the PCR reads via MiXCR. The sample includes about 56,000 clones, almost 30% seen only once; the top ten take about 16%. The sequencing input was blood. The receptors derive from a female donor with papillary thyroid cancer or a benign thyroid nodule (not recorded which). Some clones in this sample may be carry-over from other donors' samples. Each CDR3 is given with its conserved first and last residue. The D gene is left open where the match is weak. Expanded clones get a size class; other rows say once, few or many, or leave the size out.

TGCAGTGCTAGTCTATCCGGGACAGGCGTTAGGGAGCAGTACTTC,CSASLSGTGVREQYF,TRBJ2-7,NA,TRBD1,TRBV20-1
TGCAGTGCTAGAGATACAGGGTTGCCGAATTCACCCCTCCACTTT,CSARDTGLPNSPLHF,TRBJ1-6,few,NA,TRBV20-1
TGTGCCAGCAGTGAAGGGGAATCCCTTACGCAGTATTTT,CASSEGESLTQYF,TRBJ2-3,few,NA,TRBV2
TGTGCCTGGAACAGGGGAGGTGAAGCTTTCTTT,CAWNRGGEAFF,TRBJ1-1,many,TRBD1,TRBV30
TGTGCCAGCAGTTACGTGGGGGGATCTGGAAACACCATATATTTT,CASSYVGGSGNTIYF,TRBJ1-3,NA,NA,TRBV6-6
TGCGCCAGCAGCTTGTCCCCGGGACAGGGTTCCAATGAGCAGTTCTTC,CASSLSPGQGSNEQFF,TRBJ2-1,NA,TRBD1,TRBV5-1
TGTGCCAGCAGGAACCTTAACTCCTACAATGAGCAGTTCTTC,CASRNLNSYNEQFF,TRBJ2-1,medium-sized,NA,TRBV6-2/TRBV6-3
TGTGCCAGCAGCCGTCGACAGATTAGCTCCTACGAGCAGTACTTC,CASSRRQISSYEQYF,TRBJ2-7,NA,NA,TRBV7-2
TGCAGCGTTGAAACCCGGACAGGAAGCTATGGCTACACCTTC,CSVETRTGSYGYTF,TRBJ1-2,few,TRBD1,TRBV29-1
TGTGCCAGCAGCTTTAGGGCTAGCGTGGAATTGAGCTCCTACAATGAGCAGTTCTTC,CASSFRASVELSSYNEQFF,TRBJ2-1,once,NA,TRBV11-1
TGTGCCAGCAGGGGGCAAGACTATGGCTACACCTTC,CASRGQDYGYTF,TRBJ1-2,NA,NA,TRBV6-1
TGTGCCAGCAGTTACGCCCTGCCCACCGGGGAGCTGTTTTTT,CASSYALPTGELFF,TRBJ2-2,NA,NA,TRBV6-2/TRBV6-3
TGCAGTGCTATTTCAGGGGGCAATGTATACGAGCAGTACTTC,CSAISGGNVYEQYF,TRBJ2-7,few,TRBD1,TRBV20-1
TGTGCCAGCAGCTTGGCCGGGCAGAACACAGATACGCAGTATTTT,CASSLAGQNTDTQYF,TRBJ2-3,NA,NA,TRBV5-5